The 10 T cell receptor beta chains in this list originate from one sample, sequenced in a study of blood T cells in healthy people across ages. Combining a sample-barcoded 5' primer with a J-beta primer mix, a second PCR ran for about 7 to 11 cycles. TCRdb reprocessed the 5' RACE reads with MiXCR, giving one entry per CDR3 protein. The repertoire holds 790,000 or so distinct CDR3 sequences, with about 46% as singletons. The specimen was blood. These receptors came from an elderly man in good health.

The gene calls are TRBV7-8 and TRBJ1-1; the D gene is possibly TRBD1 (6 bases). Germline V gene data show CDR1 as SGHVS and CDR2 as FQNEAQ. The CDR3 length is 16 residues. Between the trimmed V and J ends, which lost 2 bases and 1 base, there was a span of 14 bases. CDR3 sequence (DNA): TGTGCCAGCAGCTTAAAGGGGGGAGGAAGGAACACTGAAGCTTTCTTT. Translation: CASSLKGGGRNTEAFF.

This clonotype was seen more than once but under ten times. The rearrangement links TRBV11-2 to TRBJ2-1; perhaps TRBD2 as D (5 bases). CDR1 and CDR2 (germline): SGHAT, FQNNGV. The CDR3 is 16 amino acids. Trimming shortened V by 3 bases and J by 8 bases, and 20 bases separated the two germline ends. Written as DNA, the CDR3 is TGTGCCAGCAGCTTGAAGGAACTAGATGGGCGGCATGAGCAGTTCTTC. It specifies CASSLKELDGRHEQFF.

J is TRBJ2-7 and V is TRBV7-9, with D hard to call. The germline CDR1 and CDR2 sequences are SEHNR and FQNEAQ (reference sequence). Trimming took 7 bases from V and 4 from J, leaving 8 bases between them. The CDR3 extends over 11 amino acids. Written as DNA, the CDR3 is TGTGCCAGCACAGAGAGGTACGAGCAGTACTTC. Protein sequence: CASTERYEQYF.

To note about this clonotype: The junction departs from the called germline gene at one end, perhaps through a read error. V usage is TRBV24-1 and J usage is TRBJ2-1; the match to TRBD1 covers 11 bases. This CDR3 has 15 amino acids. Germline assignment: CDR1 KGHDR and CDR2 SFDVKD. This chain's CDR3 is CATSVLGQGDNVQFF. The CDR3 bases are TGTGCCACCAGTGTCTTGGGACAGGGGGACAATGTGCAGTTCTTC.

Concerning this clonotype: A much bigger clone sits one base away, suggesting this may be a read error. The gene calls are TRBV5-1 and TRBJ2-7, with D uncertain. This CDR3 region has 13 residues. V was shortened by 4 bases and J by 7 bases, with 15 bases between the two germline ends. CDR1 is SGHRS, CDR2 YFSETQ, per germline. The CDR3 DNA reads TGCGCCAGCAGCACAGTTAGCCCTGGGGAGCAGTACTTC. This encodes CASSTVSPGEQYF.

This clonotype appeared many times. The rearrangement joins TRBV9 to TRBJ2-5; no reliable D call. This CDR3 has 12 residues. V lost 0 bases and J 5 bases, leaving 5 bases between the germline ends. The germline V gene has CDR1 SGDLS and CDR2 YYNGEE. The CDR3 DNA follows: TGTGCCAGCAGCGTAGCGGGTGAGACCCAGTACTTC. Protein product: CASSVAGETQYF. The full variable domain, with the rest looked up from reference TRBV9 and TRBJ2-5, is DSGVTQTPKHLITATGQRVTLRCSPRSGDLSVYWYQQSLDQGLQFLIQYYNGEERAKGNILERFSAQQFPDLHSELNLSSLELGDSALYFCASSVAGETQYFGPGTRLLVL.

V is TRBV20-1 and J is TRBJ2-5; D perhaps matches TRBD2 (7 bases). Germline V gene data show CDR1 as DFQATT and CDR2 as SNEGSKA (reference sequence). V was shortened by 3 bases and J by 1 base, with 18 bases between the two germline ends. This CDR3 has 16 amino acids. The CDR3 DNA is TGCAGTGCTAGTAAGGGGGGGGGAAACTTCCAAGAGACCCAGTACTTC. Translation: CSASKGGGNFQETQYF.

This clonotype appeared a few times. The rearrangement uses TRBV30 and TRBJ2-3; 10 bases are shared with TRBD2. V was pared by 8 bases and J by 1 base, with 3 bases of the junction left unmatched. The V gene's germline CDR1 is GTSNPN and CDR2 SVGIG (reference sequence). This CDR3 contains 13 residues. The CDR3 DNA reads as TGTGCCGCTAGCGGGAGACGCACAGATACGCAGTATTTT. It translates to CAASGRRTDTQYF.

The sample holds a few counts of this clonotype. The chain employs TRBV9 and TRBJ2-4; TRBD1 or TRBD2 may be the D gene (6 bases each). Trimming took 3 bases from V and 11 from J, leaving 24 bases between them. There are 16 residues in the CDR3. The germline V gene has CDR1 SGDLS and CDR2 YYNGEE. The CDR3, as DNA: TGTGCCAGCAGCGCGACCGGGGGCCCCGCGGAAGCCTTTCAGTACTTC. Translating gives CASSATGGPAEAFQYF.

This clonotype appeared a few times. The chain has TRBV29-1 and TRBJ2-6, with D perhaps given as TRBD1 or TRBD2 (6 bases each). V dropped 3 bases and J dropped 1 base, with 10 bases sitting between them. The CDR3 length is 15 residues. Germline values: CDR1 SQVTM, CDR2 ANQGSEA. CDR3 DNA sequence: TGCAGCGTTGACTCGGGGGCTTCTGGGGCCAACGTCCTGACTTTC. Translated, it gives CSVDSGASGANVLTF.